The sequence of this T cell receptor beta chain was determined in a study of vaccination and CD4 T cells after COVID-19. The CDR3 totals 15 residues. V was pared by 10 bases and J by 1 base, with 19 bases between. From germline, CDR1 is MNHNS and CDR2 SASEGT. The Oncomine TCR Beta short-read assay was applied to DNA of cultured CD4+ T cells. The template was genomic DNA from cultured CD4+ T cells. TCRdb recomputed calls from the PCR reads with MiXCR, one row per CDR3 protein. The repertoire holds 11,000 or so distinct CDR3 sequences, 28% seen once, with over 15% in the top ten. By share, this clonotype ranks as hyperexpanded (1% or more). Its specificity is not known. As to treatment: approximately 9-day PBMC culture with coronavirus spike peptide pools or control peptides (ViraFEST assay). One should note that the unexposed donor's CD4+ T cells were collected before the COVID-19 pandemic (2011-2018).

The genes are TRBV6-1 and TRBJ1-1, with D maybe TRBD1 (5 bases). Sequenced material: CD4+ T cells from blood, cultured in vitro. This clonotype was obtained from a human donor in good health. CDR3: CATGPLGEGNTEAFF. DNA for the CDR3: TGTGCCACTGGTCCCTTGGGGGAGGGGAACACTGAAGCTTTCTTT.